Following are 11 T cell receptor beta chains from one sample sequenced in a study of T-cell memory formation after mild COVID-19. TCRdb analysed the 5' RACE reads with MiXCR anew, one entry per CDR3 protein. The table lists 45,000 to 65,000 distinct CDR3 sequences, roughly 9% of them singletons. Source material: PBMCs or a T cell subset sorted from them (not recorded which). Receptors originate from an adult woman who had mild COVID-19 (a few samples of this study predate the infection). Cell type and time point are not known.

This clonotype was counted a few times. The rearrangement joins TRBV3-1 to TRBJ2-7; the match to TRBD2 covers 7 bases. Per germline, CDR1 LGHDT and CDR2 YNNKEL (reference sequence). Losses at the gene ends were 5 bases for V and 0 bases for J; bases not matched to a gene: 13. The CDR3 consists of 17 residues. The CDR3 loop reads CASSERGGGISSYEQYF. The DNA for the CDR3 is TGTGCCAGCAGCGAAAGGGGCGGGGGAATTAGCTCCTACGAGCAGTACTTC.

This clonotype was detected only a few times. This chain connects TRBV14 to TRBJ2-7; 7 bases are shared with TRBD2. The CDR3 runs 15 residues. The J segment lost 4 bases and the V segment lost 0 bases, leaving 6 bases of the junction unmatched. CDR1 SGHDN and CDR2 FVKESK come from the germline V gene. The CDR3 DNA reads as TGTGCCAGCAGCCAAGAACTAGCGAGGGCATACGAGCAGTACTTC. Translated: CASSQELARAYEQYF.

The chain recombines TRBV3-1 with TRBJ1-2; unclear D gene. V dropped 1 base and J dropped 6 bases, with 9 bases sitting between them. The CDR3 covers 13 residues. Germline V lookup: CDR1 LGHDT, CDR2 YNNKEL (reference sequence). In DNA, the CDR3 is TGTGCCAGCAGCCAAGTTGGGCGGAATGGCTACACCTTC. This codes for CASSQVGRNGYTF. The complete variable domain, with remaining parts taken from reference TRBV3-1 and TRBJ1-2, reads DTAVSQTPKYLVTQMGNDKSIKCEQNLGHDTMYWYKQDSKKFLKIMFSYNNKELIINETVPNRFSPKSPDKAHLNLHINSLELGDSAVYFCASSQVGRNGYTFGSGTRLTVV.

The chain has TRBV7-9 and TRBJ2-5, with 12 nucleotides matching TRBD2. Germline V CDR1 and CDR2: SEHNR, FQNEAQ (reference sequence). The J segment lost 5 bases and the V segment lost 5 bases, leaving 9 bases of the junction unmatched. This CDR3 is built from 16 residues. The CDR3 sequence: CASSPRLAGAWETQYF. The CDR3 DNA sequence: TGTGCCAGCAGCCCCCGACTAGCGGGAGCCTGGGAGACCCAGTACTTC.

The rearrangement joins TRBV12-3 or TRBV12-4 to TRBJ1-2; the D is unclear. V dropped 4 bases and J dropped 7 bases, with 10 bases sitting between them. The CDR3 is made up of 12 amino acids. The CDR3, as DNA: TGTGCCAGCAGTTCCAGGTTCGGTGGCTACACCTTC. It encodes CASSSRFGGYTF.

This clonotype was seen repeatedly, ten times or more. The rearrangement joins TRBV4-1 to TRBJ1-2; no reliable D call. The CDR3 consists of 15 residues. The V end lost 0 bases, the J end lost 1 base, and 9 bases lay between the germline ends. Germline V gene data show CDR1 as MGHRA and CDR2 as YSYEKL. The CDR3 coding sequence is TGCGCCAGCAGCCAAGATTCAGCGATTAACTATGGCTACACCTTC. This translates into CASSQDSAINYGYTF.

This clonotype came up a few times. The chain employs TRBV11-2 and TRBJ2-7; 14 bases map to TRBD2. V lost 6 bases and J lost 2; bases outside the gene matches: 6. The CDR3 consists of 16 residues. Germline V lookup: CDR1 SGHAT, CDR2 FQNNGV. Here the CDR3 DNA reads TGTGCCAGCAGATATCCGGGACTAGCGGGAGCCTACGAGCAGTACTTC. Translated, it gives CASRYPGLAGAYEQYF. Drawing the rest from reference TRBV11-2 and TRBJ2-7, the complete variable domain is EAGVAQSPRYKIIEKRQSVAFWCNPISGHATLYWYQQILGQGPKLLIQFQNNGVVDDSQLPKDRFSAERLKGVDSTLKIQPAKLEDSAVYLCASRYPGLAGAYEQYFGPGTRLTVT.

There are a few counts of this clonotype. V is TRBV27 and J is TRBJ2-1; D call uncertain. The germline CDR1 and CDR2 sequences are MNHEY and SMNVEV (reference sequence). This CDR3 is built from 16 residues. Trimming removed 0 bases from V and 0 bases from J, with 9 bases in between. The CDR3 loop is CASSLSEYSSYNEQFF. CDR3 in DNA: TGTGCCAGCAGTTTATCGGAGTACAGCTCCTACAATGAGCAGTTCTTC.

This chain uses TRBV20-1 with TRBJ1-4; D is unclear. V was cut by 5 bases and J by 8 bases, with 18 bases left in between. Germline CDR1 reads DFQATT; CDR2 reads SNEGSKA (reference sequence). This CDR3 is 14 amino acids long. For the CDR3, the DNA is TGCAGTGCTCCTGCGGGTGCGTTTCACGAAAAACTGTTTTTT. It is translated as CSAPAGAFHEKLFF.

This clonotype was counted a few times. The V call is TRBV5-1, the J call TRBJ2-1; TRBD2 agrees at 14 bases. Trimming took 0 bases from V and 7 from J; bases not matched to a gene: 3. The CDR3 consists of 16 residues. Germline V gene lookup returns CDR1 SGHRS and CDR2 YFSETQ. Here the CDR3 reads CASSLEGLAGVNEQFF. In nucleotides, the CDR3 is TGCGCCAGCAGCTTGGAGGGACTAGCGGGAGTGAATGAGCAGTTCTTC.

This clonotype has just a few counts. The V call is TRBV6-5, the J call TRBJ2-6; D gene ambiguous. The CDR3 is 15 amino acids. The germline gives CDR1 MNHEY, CDR2 SVGAGI. Trimming removed 4 bases from V and 4 bases from J, with 11 bases in between. The CDR3, as DNA: TGTGCCAGCAGTTTAGGATCTGGGGGGGCCAACGTCCTGACTTTC. Protein sequence: CASSLGSGGANVLTF.